These T cell receptor beta chains were read from a single sample in a study of blood T cell repertoires in COVID-19. TCRdb's copy holds only in-frame clones and misses some; the assay was immunoSEQ multiplex PCR. The table shows 110,000 or so clones, with roughly 80% occurring only once. Sequencing was carried out using peripheral blood. The receptors come from a human donor in a cohort sampled during active COVID-19. Each CDR3 is given with its conserved first and last residue. A row's size may be missing; if present it is once, few, many or a size class.

size	V	J	CDR3
-	TRBV4-2	TRBJ2-2	CASSQISGGAGTGELFF
-	TRBV19	TRBJ1-5	CASSMGRGLNQPQHF
-	TRBV2	TRBJ2-2	CASSRTVTNTGELFF
-	TRBV5-6	TRBJ2-1	CASSLGGALEQFF
-	TRBV19	TRBJ1-1	CASGTGGAMNTEAFF
-	TRBV5-6	TRBJ2-1	CASSQDYNEQFF
-	TRBV5-4	TRBJ2-4	CASSVGQGPLPFQYF
-	TRBV25-1	TRBJ2-1	CASSALGLEQFF
-	TRBV12-3/TRBV12-4	TRBJ2-7	CASTTPGDYEQYF
few	TRBV5-6	TRBJ2-2	CASSYGQGATGELFF
-	TRBV7-2	TRBJ2-5	CASSSRGQGGEETQYF
-	TRBV3-1/TRBV3-2	TRBJ1-6	CASSRAIGESPLHF
-	TRBV20-1	TRBJ1-2	CSASTLKWGQRGYGYTF
-	TRBV7-9	TRBJ1-2	CASSLARGLLGYTF
-	TRBV5-1	TRBJ1-1	CASSLDSTFTEAFF
few	TRBV11-2	TRBJ1-2	CASGPGVAYGYTF
-	TRBV7-9	TRBJ1-4	CASSRPVQGYNEKLFF
large	TRBV11-2	TRBJ2-7	CASSLEVGYEQYF
-	TRBV6-2/TRBV6-3	TRBJ1-5	CASSYSQGQSIYSNQPQHF
-	TRBV5-1	TRBJ2-1	CASGDKLEGGNEQFF
-	TRBV7-2	TRBJ1-2	CASSSRSLGGYTF
-	TRBV28	TRBJ2-1	CASSSGLAGLNEQFF
-	TRBV5-1	TRBJ1-1	CASSLGGTGGTVIEAFF
few	TRBV7-9	TRBJ2-3	CASRHVSSGTGGTDTQYF
few	TRBV2	TRBJ1-2	CASTGLSNYGYTF
-	TRBV27	TRBJ2-7	CASSQTGGATYEQYF
-	TRBV11-2	TRBJ1-4	CASSVGTGAWEKLFF
-	TRBV24-1	TRBJ2-5	CATQGGAIETQYF
-	TRBV5-1	TRBJ1-3	CASSEIPGPTGNTIYF
-	TRBV6-6	TRBJ1-2	CASSFEGQGVAGYTF
-	TRBV19	TRBJ1-3	CASTPMASSGNTIYF
once	TRBV5-1	TRBJ1-2	CASSLAQGGSYGYTF
-	TRBV10-3	TRBJ1-3	CAISESRENSGNTIYF
-	TRBV3-1/TRBV3-2	TRBJ2-5	CASSQASETQYF
few	TRBV27	TRBJ2-5	CASSSAGTGGPQYF
-	TRBV19	TRBJ2-7	CASSGGAYEQYF
-	TRBV13	TRBJ1-2	CASSLGLGGDYTF
-	TRBV4-1	TRBJ1-3	CASSQGEGGGNTIYF
-	TRBV28	TRBJ2-7	CASMGTDSYEQYF
-	TRBV12-2	TRBJ2-1	CASRLVAARSYNEQFF
-	TRBV7-2	TRBJ1-4	CASSLDRASDEKLFF
-	TRBV14	TRBJ2-5	CASSPRRGRETQYF
-	TRBV5-1	TRBJ2-7	CASSSGQEQYF
-	TRBV4-2	TRBJ1-4	CASSQERTGGLEKLFF
once	TRBV4-3	TRBJ1-2	CASSQSLGQTNYGYTF
-	TRBV11-1	TRBJ2-2	CASSSGTSNTGELFF
few	TRBV7-8	TRBJ1-1	CASSSRVRGNTEAFF
-	TRBV5-1	TRBJ2-5	CASSLGLAGAPQETQYF
-	TRBV5-1	TRBJ2-2	CASSPGGARNTGELFF
-	TRBV7-2	TRBJ2-3	CASILGRGVVDTQYF
-	TRBV10-3	TRBJ2-5	CATQDRPQETQYF
-	TRBV3-1/TRBV3-2	TRBJ1-4	CASSQGYGVSEKLFF
-	TRBV15	TRBJ2-5	CATSRGDSKETQYF
once	TRBV29-1	TRBJ1-1	CSVESMNTEAFF